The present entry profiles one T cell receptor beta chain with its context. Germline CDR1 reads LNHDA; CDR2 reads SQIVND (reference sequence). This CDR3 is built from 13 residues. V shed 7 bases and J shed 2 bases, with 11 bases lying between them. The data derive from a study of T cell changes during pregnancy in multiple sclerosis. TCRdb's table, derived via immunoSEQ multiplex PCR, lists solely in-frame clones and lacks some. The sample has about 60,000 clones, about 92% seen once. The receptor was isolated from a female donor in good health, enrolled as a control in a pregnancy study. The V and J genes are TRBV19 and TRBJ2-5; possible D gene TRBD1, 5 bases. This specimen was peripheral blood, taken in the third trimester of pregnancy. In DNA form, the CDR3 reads TGTGCCAGTACTGATACAGGACAAGAGACCCAGTACTTC. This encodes CASTDTGQETQYF.